This TCR beta chain was found in a study of PD-L1 blockade in urothelial cancer. Study-wide background: Male sex and bladder-origin urothelial cancer characterized about 85% of the 29 patients. Patients had been given 0 to 3 earlier chemotherapy regimens. At 6 weeks and at 3 weeks (second dose) after treatment start, blood was analyzed. Per blood sample, T cells had a median of around 140,000.

Clones were sequenced by immunoSEQ multiplex PCR, and TCRdb holds only the in-frame ones, with some missing. The sample lists around 120,000 clones; about 85% were seen once. Germline CDR1 and CDR2: MDHEN and SYDVKM. V lost 9 bases, J lost 12 bases, and 19 bases stayed unmatched. The CDR3 runs 14 residues. The TCR was taken from a man aged 50-59 years with urothelial cancer. This specimen consisted of PBMCs, obtained around atezolizumab (anti-PD-L1) treatment. The rearrangement uses TRBV28 and TRBJ2-7, with 8 bases lining up with TRBD2. CDR3 in DNA: TGTGCCAGTAGCGGGGCGGGAGGTTCTATTGAAGCGTACTTC. It encodes CASSGAGGSIEAYF.